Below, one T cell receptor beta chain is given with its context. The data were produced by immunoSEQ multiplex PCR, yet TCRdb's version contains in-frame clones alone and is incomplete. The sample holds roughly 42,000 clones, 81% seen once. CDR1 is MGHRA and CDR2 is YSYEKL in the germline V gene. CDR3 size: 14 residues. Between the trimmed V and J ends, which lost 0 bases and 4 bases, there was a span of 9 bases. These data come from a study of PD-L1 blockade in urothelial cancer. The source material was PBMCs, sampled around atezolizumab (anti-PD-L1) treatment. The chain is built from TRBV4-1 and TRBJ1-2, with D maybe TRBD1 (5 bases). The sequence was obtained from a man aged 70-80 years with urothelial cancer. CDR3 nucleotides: TGCGCCAGCAGCCAAGATCCGGGGGTCTATGGCTACACCTTC. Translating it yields CASSQDPGVYGYTF.